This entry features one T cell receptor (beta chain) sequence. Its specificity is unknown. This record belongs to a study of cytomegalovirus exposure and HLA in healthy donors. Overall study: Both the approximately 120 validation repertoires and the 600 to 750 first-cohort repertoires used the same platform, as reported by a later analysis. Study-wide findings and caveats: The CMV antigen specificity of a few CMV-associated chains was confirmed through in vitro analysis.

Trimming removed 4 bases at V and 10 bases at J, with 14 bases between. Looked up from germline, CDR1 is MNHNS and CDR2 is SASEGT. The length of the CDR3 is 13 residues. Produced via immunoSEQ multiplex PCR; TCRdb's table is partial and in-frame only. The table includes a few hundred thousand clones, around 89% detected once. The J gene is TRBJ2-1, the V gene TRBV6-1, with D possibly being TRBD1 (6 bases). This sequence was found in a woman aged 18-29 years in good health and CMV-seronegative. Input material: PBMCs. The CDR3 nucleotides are TGTGCCAGCAGTGCTGGGGACGGGACAGAGCAGTTCTTC. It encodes CASSAGDGTEQFF.